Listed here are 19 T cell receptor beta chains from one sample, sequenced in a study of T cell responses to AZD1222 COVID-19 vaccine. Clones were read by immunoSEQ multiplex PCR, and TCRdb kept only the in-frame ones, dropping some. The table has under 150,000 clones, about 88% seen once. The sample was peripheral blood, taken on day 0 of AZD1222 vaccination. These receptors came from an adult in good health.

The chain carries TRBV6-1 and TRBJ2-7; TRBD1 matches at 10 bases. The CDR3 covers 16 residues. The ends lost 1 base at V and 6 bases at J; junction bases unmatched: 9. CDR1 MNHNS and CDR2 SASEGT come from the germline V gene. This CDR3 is CASSEVRGQGIGEQYF. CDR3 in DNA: TGTGCCAGCAGTGAAGTACGGGGACAGGGGATTGGCGAGCAGTACTTC.

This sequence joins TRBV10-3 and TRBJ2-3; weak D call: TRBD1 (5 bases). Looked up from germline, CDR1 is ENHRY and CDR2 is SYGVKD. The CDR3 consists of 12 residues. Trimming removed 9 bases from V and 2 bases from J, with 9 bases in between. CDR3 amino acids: CAIKGDTDTQYF. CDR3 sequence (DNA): TGTGCCATAAAAGGGGACACAGATACGCAGTATTTT.

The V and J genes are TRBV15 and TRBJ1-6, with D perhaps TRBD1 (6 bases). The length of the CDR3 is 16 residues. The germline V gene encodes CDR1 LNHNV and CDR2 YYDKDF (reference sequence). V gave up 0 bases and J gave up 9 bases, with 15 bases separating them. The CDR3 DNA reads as TGTGCCACCAGCAGAGATATAGGGGGATCCGGTTCACCCCTCCACTTT. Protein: CATSRDIGGSGSPLHF.

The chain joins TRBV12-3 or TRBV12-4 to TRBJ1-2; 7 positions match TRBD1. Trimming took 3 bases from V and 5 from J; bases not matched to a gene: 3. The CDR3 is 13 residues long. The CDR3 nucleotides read TGTGCCAGCAGTTTGGGCAGGGGGTATGGCTACACCTTC. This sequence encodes CASSLGRGYGYTF.

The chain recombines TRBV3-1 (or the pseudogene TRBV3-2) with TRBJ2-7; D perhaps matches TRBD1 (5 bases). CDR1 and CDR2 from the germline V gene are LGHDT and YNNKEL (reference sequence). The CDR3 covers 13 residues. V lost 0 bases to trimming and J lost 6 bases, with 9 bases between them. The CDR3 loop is CASSQDGRAEQYF. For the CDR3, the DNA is TGTGCCAGCAGCCAAGATGGCAGGGCCGAGCAGTACTTC.

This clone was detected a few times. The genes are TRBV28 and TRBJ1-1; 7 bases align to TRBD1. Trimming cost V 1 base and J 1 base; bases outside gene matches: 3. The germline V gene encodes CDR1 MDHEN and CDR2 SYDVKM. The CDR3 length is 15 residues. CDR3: CASSLYGQENTEAFF. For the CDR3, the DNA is TGTGCCAGCAGTTTATATGGACAGGAGAACACTGAAGCTTTCTTT.

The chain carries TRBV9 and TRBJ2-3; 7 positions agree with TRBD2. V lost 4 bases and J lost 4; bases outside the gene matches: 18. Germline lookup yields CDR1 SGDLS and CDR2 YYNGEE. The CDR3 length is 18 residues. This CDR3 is CASSLTPRLARGSDTQYF. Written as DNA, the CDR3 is TGTGCCAGCAGCCTTACGCCAAGACTAGCAAGGGGATCAGATACGCAGTATTTT.

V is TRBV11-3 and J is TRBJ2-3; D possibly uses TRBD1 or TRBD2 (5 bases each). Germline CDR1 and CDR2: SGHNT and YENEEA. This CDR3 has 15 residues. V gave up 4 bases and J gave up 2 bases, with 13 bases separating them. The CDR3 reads CASSWDLGDTDTQYF. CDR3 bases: TGTGCCAGCAGCTGGGACCTTGGAGACACAGATACGCAGTATTTT.

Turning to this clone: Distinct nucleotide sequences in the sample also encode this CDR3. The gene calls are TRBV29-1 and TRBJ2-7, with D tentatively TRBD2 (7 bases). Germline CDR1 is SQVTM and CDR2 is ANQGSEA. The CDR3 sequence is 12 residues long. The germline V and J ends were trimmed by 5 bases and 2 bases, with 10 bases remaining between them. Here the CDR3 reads CSVRGGTYEQYF. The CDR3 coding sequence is TGCAGCGTTAGGGGGGGTACCTACGAGCAGTACTTC.

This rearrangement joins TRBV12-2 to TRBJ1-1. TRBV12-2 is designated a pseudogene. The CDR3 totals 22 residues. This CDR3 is CASRLAAPWGYHGGKMNTEAFF. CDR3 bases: TGTGCAAGTCGCTTAGCGGCGCCATGGGGATATCACGGAGGTAAAATGAACACTGAAGCTTTCTTT.

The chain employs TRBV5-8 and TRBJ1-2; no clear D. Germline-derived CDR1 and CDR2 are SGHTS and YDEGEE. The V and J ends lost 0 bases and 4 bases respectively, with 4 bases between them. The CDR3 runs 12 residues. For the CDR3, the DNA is TGTGCCAGCAGCTTGGGGATCTATGGCTACACCTTC. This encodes CASSLGIYGYTF.

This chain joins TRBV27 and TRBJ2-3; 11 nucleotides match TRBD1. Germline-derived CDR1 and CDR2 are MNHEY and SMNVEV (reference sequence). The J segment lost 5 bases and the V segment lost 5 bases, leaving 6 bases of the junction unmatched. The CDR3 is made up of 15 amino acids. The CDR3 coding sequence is TGTGCCAGCAGTGTAGGGGACAGGGGGAGAGATACGCAGTATTTT. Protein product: CASSVGDRGRDTQYF.

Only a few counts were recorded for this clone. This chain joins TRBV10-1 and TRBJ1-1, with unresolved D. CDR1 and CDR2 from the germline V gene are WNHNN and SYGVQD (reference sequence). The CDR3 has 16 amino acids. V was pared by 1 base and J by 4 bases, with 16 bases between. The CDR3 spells CASSEFPRAASTEAFF. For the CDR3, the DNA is TGCGCCAGCAGTGAGTTCCCCCGTGCGGCTAGCACTGAAGCTTTCTTT.

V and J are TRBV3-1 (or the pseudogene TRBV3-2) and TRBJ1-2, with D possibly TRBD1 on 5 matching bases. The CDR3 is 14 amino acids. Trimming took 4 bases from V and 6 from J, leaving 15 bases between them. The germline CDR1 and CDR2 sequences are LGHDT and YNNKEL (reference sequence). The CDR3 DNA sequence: TGTGCCAGCAGCCGTGGGGGGGTGACCGATGGCTACACCTTC. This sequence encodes CASSRGGVTDGYTF.

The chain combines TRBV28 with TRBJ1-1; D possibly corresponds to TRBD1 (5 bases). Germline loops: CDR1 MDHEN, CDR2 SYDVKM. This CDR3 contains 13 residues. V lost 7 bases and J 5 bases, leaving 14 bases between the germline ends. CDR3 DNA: TGTGCCAGCAACCAACCAGGGAGGACTGAAGCTTTCTTT. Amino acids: CASNQPGRTEAFF.

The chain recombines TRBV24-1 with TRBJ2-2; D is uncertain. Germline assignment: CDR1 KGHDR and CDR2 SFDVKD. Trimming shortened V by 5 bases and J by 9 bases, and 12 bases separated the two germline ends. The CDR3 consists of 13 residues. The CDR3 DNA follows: TGTGCCACCAGTGCACACGCAGGATGGGAGCTGTTTTTT. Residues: CATSAHAGWELFF.

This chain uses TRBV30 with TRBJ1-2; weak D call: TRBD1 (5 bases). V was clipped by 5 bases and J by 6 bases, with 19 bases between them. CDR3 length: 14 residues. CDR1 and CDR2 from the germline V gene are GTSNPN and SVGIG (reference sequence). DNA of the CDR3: TGTGCCTGGGTCCGGCAGGGCGCCATCCATGGCTACACCTTC. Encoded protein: CAWVRQGAIHGYTF. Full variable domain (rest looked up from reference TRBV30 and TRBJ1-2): SQTIHQWPATLVQPVGSPLSLECTVEGTSNPNLYWYRQAAGRGLQLLFYSVGIGQISSEVPQNLSASRPQDRQFILSSKKLLLSDSGFYLCAWVRQGAIHGYTFGSGTRLTVV.

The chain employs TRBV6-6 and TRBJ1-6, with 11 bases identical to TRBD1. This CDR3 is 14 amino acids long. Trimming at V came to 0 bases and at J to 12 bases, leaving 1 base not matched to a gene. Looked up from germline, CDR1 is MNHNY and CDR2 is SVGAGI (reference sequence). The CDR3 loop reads CASSYSGTGGPLHF. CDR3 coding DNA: TGTGCCAGCAGTTACTCCGGGACAGGGGGACCCCTCCACTTT.

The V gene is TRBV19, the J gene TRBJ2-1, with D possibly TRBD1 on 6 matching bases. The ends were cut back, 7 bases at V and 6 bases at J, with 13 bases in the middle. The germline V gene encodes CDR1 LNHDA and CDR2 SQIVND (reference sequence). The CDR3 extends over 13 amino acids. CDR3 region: CASTTDSINEQFF. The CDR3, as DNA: TGTGCCAGTACCACGGACAGTATCAATGAGCAGTTCTTC.